The rows below give T cell receptor beta chains drawn from one sample of a study of shared T cell receptors in the human thymus. Produced via immunoSEQ multiplex PCR; TCRdb's table is partial and in-frame only. The repertoire holds approximately 760,000 clones, approximately 85% seen once, with roughly 0.01% in the top ten. This same sample was also part of a study on human thymus T cells.

The sample comprised thymocytes. These receptors originate from a girl under two years old with a congenital heart defect. Both conserved end residues are trimmed from each CDR3.

ATSADRYSNQPQH,TRBV15
ASSLVGRGRINSPLH,TRBV5-5
ASRGGQGRYEQY,TRBV7-8
ASSPGLAPKGEQF,TRBV19
ASSHRGGYEQY,TRBV28
ASSIVFRDRSTGELF,TRBV19
ASSRMAGGSSYNEQF,TRBV4-1
ASKRTGGSHEQY,TRBV2
ASSPQSRGETQY,TRBV7-3
ASSLLMFAGQGGYEQY,TRBV11-2
ASSFGGGSINQPQH,TRBV11-2
ASSPGFTRGGSPLH,TRBV18
ASSQGSGGSYGYT,TRBV14
ASSLGRGYNEQF,TRBV7-9
ASSFLYTGELF,TRBV6-5
ASSTIDMSGANVLT,TRBV18
ASSFIGTLAFYNEQF,TRBV5-1
ASSQPDKEQETQY,TRBV7-6
ASNLRDRGTEAF,TRBV7-8
ASSPRDGTGNYYGYT,TRBV18
ATSSRDKGWSGNTIY,TRBV15
ASSSLAGRSTDTQY,TRBV7-3
ASSYTGARYGYT,TRBV11-2
ATSRAGFTADTQY,TRBV15
ASSFERQGNAPYGYT,TRBV5-1
ASSSDMSYEQY,TRBV7-2
ASSPFYEQF,TRBV7-9
ASSEEAGLPIY,TRBV6-1